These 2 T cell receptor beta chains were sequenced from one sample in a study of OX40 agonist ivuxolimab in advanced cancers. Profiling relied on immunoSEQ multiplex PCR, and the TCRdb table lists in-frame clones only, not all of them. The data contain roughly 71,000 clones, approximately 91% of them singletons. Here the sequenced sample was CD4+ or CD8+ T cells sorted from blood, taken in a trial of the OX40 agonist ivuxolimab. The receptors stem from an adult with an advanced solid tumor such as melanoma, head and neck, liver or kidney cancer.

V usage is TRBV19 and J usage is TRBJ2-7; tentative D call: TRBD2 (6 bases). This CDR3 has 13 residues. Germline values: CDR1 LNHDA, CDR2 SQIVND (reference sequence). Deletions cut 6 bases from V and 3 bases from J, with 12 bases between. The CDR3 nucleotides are TGTGCCAGTAGACTTAGCGGAAACTACGAGCAGTACTTC. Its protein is CASRLSGNYEQYF. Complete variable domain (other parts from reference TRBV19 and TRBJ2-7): DGGITQSPKYLFRKEGQNVTLSCEQNLNHDAMYWYRQDPGQGLRLIYYSQIVNDFQKGDIAEGYSVSREKKESFPLTVTSAQKNPTAFYLCASRLSGNYEQYFGPGTRLTVT.

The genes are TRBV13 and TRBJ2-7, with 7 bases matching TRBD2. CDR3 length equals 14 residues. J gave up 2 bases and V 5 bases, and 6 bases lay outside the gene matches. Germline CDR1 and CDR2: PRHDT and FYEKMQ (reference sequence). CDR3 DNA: TGTGCCAGCAGCCCCGGACTAGTAGCCTACGAGCAGTACTTC. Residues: CASSPGLVAYEQYF.